Detailed here is one T cell receptor (beta chain). Its antigen remains undetermined. The input lacks base qualities; no much larger clone sits a single base away. This entry comes from a study of shared clonotypes between healthy human individuals (dated by TCRdb to the early 2020s). Regarding the study in general: The cohort comprised two women and a few men aged 18 to 49 years. For each donor, CD4 naive and CD4 memory were each run on three plates, CD8 naive on two plates, and CD8 memory on one plate. To estimate repertoire size and how much clonotype sharing occurs between individuals, the study deeply sequenced the blood TCR repertoires of several healthy adults. Libraries were prepared and TCR repertoires were sequenced by different laboratories using diverse techniques, in order to increase sequencing depth and limit assay-specific biases. Each donor's leukapheresis produced roughly between roughly 0.9 and 9 billion PBMCs.

What the research found in general, with its limitations: Clonotypes shared by all four sorted-subset donors showed higher generation probabilities than non-shared clonotypes. Rarefaction of sorted-subset datasets indicated incomplete sequencing despite the large sequencing depth. Because the study included a small number of donors, the genetic and exposure-history diversity represented was limited. Sampling was limited to blood, and TCR repertoires in tissue likely differ from TCR repertoires in blood. Estimated clonotype richness was generally larger for naive than for memory subsets. Sharing across a few donors was observed for around 5% of naive CD4, over 3% of naive CD8, 2% to 2.5% of memory CD4, and about 0.4% of memory CD8 clonotypes. Pairwise subsampling led to the expectation that sequencing depth would affect the degree of clonotype sharing among donors.

TCR CDR3 regions were amplified from genomic DNA by multiplex PCR using the deep immunoSEQ assay. Extracted genomic DNA from each cell subset was spread evenly across all wells of several immunoSEQ 96-well plates, with each plate serving as a replicate. For sorted subsets, each replicate PCR was loaded with approximately 200 ng genomic DNA, equivalent to 30,000 or so T cell genomes. Purified libraries were measured with a Qubit 3.0 fluorometer, size-checked on a Bioanalyzer 2100, and measured again with the KAPA Library Quantification kit. Each immunoSEQ 96-well plate was sequenced on its own single-read 150-cycle Illumina NextSeq 550 flow cell. The original methods were these. Because the immunoSEQ output included only junctional sequences and no quality scores, the filtering could not be the same as the filtering used for full-length reads. Sequences were annotated with PyIR, a Python wrapper for IgBLAST v1.9, using IMGT germline references to assign V/J genes and CDR3. Reads were filtered out if the reads had weak V/J assignments (E-value above 1e-6), no CDR3, stop codons, out-of-frame junctions, or ambiguous translated residues. V3J clonotypes were defined as sequences sharing an identical inferred V gene, J gene, and CDR3 amino acid sequence. Percentage overlap between repertoires was computed as shared unique clonotypes divided by the size of the smaller repertoire. Richness of each repertoire was evaluated using RTK rarefaction, the Chao1 estimator, and Recon v2.1 estimates of unobserved clonotypes. OLGA was used to compute generation probabilities for all TCRbeta clonotypes that the gDNA method yielded from several donors. In TCRdb, the immuneACCESS table is reduced to in-frame sequences with V and J assigned. These tables do not hold every clone; where another copy was compared, an unresolved V gene accounts for under half, and the others remain unexplained. V and J calls and clone size follow that table, whereas D and trimming were derived from the DNA. The sample table shows roughly 810,000 clones, and just over 95% are seen once. The ten largest clones add up to less than 0.3% of the sample.

Trimming takes 0 bases off V and 4 bases off J; junction bases not matched to a gene: 3. CDR1 SGDLS and CDR2 YYNGEE are derived from the germline V gene. Including the terminal cysteine and phenylalanine, the CDR3 comprises 15 residues. The only DNA kept is the CDR3, 45 bases in frame from the first base. For the CD8 naive samples, CD45RO-negative cells were positively selected for CCR7, yielding a CD45RA+CCR7+ population from which TemRA cells were excluded. Healthy HIV-negative adults with no recently reported acute infections or vaccinations were included as donors. All donors were Caucasian adults living in Nashville, Tennessee, USA. After blood collection by leukapheresis, PBMCs were isolated using Ficoll-Histopaque density gradient centrifugation and then cryopreserved in the vapor phase of liquid nitrogen. Analytical flow cytometry was used to check the purity and quantity of each magnetically sorted T cell population. From each sorted fraction, genomic DNA was isolated and quantified by UV absorbance on a Nanodrop 2000c.

Sequencing input: naive CD8+ T cells sorted from blood. This specimen's cell subset or site label, interpreted: CD45RA+CCR7+. Recombination connected TRBV9 to TRBJ1-5; 8 junctional bases match TRBD1. The sequence came from a man aged 30 to 39 in good health. The sequenced DNA: TGTGCCAGCAGCGTAGACGGGACAGGTAATCAGCCCCAGCATTTT. The encoded protein is CASSVDGTGNQPQHF.